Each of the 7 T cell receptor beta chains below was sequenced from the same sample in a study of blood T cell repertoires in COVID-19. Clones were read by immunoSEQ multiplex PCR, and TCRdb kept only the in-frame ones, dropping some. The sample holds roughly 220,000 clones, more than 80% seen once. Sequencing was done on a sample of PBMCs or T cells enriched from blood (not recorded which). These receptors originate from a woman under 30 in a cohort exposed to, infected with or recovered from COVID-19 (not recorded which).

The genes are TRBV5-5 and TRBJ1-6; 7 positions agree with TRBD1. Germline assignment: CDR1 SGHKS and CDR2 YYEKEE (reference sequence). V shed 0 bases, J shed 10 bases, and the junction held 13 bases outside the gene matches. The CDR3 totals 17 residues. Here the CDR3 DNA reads TGTGCCAGCAGCTTGGAGGGGGCAGGCCCGGAAATATCACCCCTCCACTTT. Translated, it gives CASSLEGAGPEISPLHF.

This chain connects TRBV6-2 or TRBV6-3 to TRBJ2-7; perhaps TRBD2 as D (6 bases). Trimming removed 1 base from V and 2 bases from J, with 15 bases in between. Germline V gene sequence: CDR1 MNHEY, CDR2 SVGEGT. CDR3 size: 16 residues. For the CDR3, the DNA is TGTGCCAGCAGTTACTTGGCGGGGCACACGACCTACGAGCAGTACTTC. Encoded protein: CASSYLAGHTTYEQYF.

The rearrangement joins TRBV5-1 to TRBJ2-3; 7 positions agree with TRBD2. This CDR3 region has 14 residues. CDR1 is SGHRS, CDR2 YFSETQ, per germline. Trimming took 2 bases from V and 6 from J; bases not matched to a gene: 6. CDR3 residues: CASSFGLVWDTQYF. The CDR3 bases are TGCGCCAGCAGCTTTGGACTAGTCTGGGATACGCAGTATTTT.

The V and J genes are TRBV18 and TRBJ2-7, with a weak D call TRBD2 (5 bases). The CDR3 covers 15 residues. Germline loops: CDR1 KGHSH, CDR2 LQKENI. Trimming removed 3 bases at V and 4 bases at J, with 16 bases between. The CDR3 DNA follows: TGTGCCAGCTCACCGGTCTCGGACTCAGCTTACGAGCAGTACTTC. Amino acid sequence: CASSPVSDSAYEQYF. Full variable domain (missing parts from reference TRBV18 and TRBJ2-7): NAGVMQNPRHLVRRRGQEARLRCSPMKGHSHVYWYRQLPEEGLKFMVYLQKENIIDESGMPKERFSAEFPKEGPSILRIQQVVRGDSAAYFCASSPVSDSAYEQYFGPGTRLTVT.

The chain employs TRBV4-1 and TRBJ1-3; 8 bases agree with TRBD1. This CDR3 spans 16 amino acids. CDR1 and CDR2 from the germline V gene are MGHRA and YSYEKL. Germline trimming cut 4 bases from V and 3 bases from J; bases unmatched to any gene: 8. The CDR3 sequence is CASSRGGQGGGNTIYF. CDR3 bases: TGCGCCAGCAGCCGGGGTGGACAGGGCGGTGGAAACACCATATATTTT.

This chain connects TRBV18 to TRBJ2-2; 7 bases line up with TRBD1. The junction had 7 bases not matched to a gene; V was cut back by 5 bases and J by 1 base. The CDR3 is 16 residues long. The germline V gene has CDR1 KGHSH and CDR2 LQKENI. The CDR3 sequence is CASSAYWDRNTGELFF. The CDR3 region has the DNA TGTGCCAGCTCAGCCTACTGGGACAGGAACACCGGGGAGCTGTTTTTT.

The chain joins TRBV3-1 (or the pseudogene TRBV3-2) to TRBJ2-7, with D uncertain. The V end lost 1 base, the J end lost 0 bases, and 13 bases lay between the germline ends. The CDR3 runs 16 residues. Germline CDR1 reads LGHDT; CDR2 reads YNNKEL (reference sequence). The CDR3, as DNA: TGTGCCAGCAGCCAAGGCCCGGAGCAGCTCTCCTACGAGCAGTACTTC. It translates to CASSQGPEQLSYEQYF.